The rows below give T cell receptor beta chains drawn from one sample of a study of control samples from healthy donors and cancer patients. Method: immunoSEQ multiplex PCR; TCRdb's copy keeps in-frame clones and lacks some. The sample records roughly 20,000 clones, approximately 80% being singletons. Sequencing was performed on PBMCs. These receptors were collected from a man at least 80 years old with head and neck cancer. Each CDR3 is given with its conserved first and last residue. Each record gives: J gene, V gene, clone size, D gene, CDR3 DNA, CDR3 protein. D genes are given only for firm matches. Clone size is shown for a subset of rows, as once, few, many or a class of expanded clone.

TRBJ1-2,TRBV18,NA,NA,TGTGCCAGCTCACGGGAGAAGGGGTATGGCTACACCTTC,CASSREKGYGYTF
TRBJ1-6,TRBV12-3/TRBV12-4,NA,NA,TGTGCCAGCAGTTTGAATGAGGGCTCACCCCTCCACTTT,CASSLNEGSPLHF
TRBJ1-2,TRBV2,hyperexpanded,NA,TGTGCCAGCTCCCTAGGCTACACCTTC,CASSLGYTF
TRBJ2-7,TRBV19,few,NA,TGTGCCAGTAGTCCGAGGATTGGGGACGAGCAGTACTTC,CASSPRIGDEQYF
TRBJ2-7,TRBV28,NA,NA,TGTGCCAGCAAGGAGGGCGGAGCGGCCTACGAGCAGTACTTC,CASKEGGAAYEQYF
TRBJ2-1,TRBV7-9,NA,TRBD1,TGTGCCAGCAGCTCAGGACAGGGATCCTACAATGAGCAGTTCTTC,CASSSGQGSYNEQFF
TRBJ2-1,TRBV6-2/TRBV6-3,NA,NA,TGTGCCAGCAGTTACGAGGGACGTGAGCAGTTCTTC,CASSYEGREQFF
TRBJ2-1,TRBV19,NA,NA,TGTGCCAGTAGTATAATGGGACCGGGGGACAATGAGCAGTTCTTC,CASSIMGPGDNEQFF
TRBJ2-3,TRBV9,NA,NA,TGTGCCAGCAGCCCGAGGTTGGGGAGCACAGATACGCAGTATTTT,CASSPRLGSTDTQYF
TRBJ1-6,TRBV5-8,NA,TRBD1,TGTGCCAGCAGCTGGGGGACAGGGACTAATTCACCCCTCCACTTT,CASSWGTGTNSPLHF
TRBJ2-7,TRBV7-2,NA,TRBD1,TGTGCCAGCAGCCTTGGTACGGGACAGACCTACGAGCAGTACTTC,CASSLGTGQTYEQYF
TRBJ2-5,TRBV4-3,NA,NA,TGCGCCAGCAGCCAAGATGACGGAGAGACCCAGTACTTC,CASSQDDGETQYF
TRBJ2-7,TRBV4-3,once,NA,TGCGCCAGCAGCCAAGAATCCTTAGACGGTTACGAGCAGTACTTC,CASSQESLDGYEQYF
TRBJ1-1,TRBV19,few,NA,TGTGCCAGTAGTATAGCGAATCCAGGGAGGAACACTGAAGCTTTCTTT,CASSIANPGRNTEAFF
TRBJ2-3,TRBV7-6,NA,TRBD2,TGTGCCAGCAGCCCTGTGATTGCGGGGGGTAAGGATACGCAGTATTTT,CASSPVIAGGKDTQYF
TRBJ2-1,TRBV11-3,NA,NA,TGTGCCAGCAGCGACTACAGAAATGAGCAGTTCTTC,CASSDYRNEQFF
TRBJ2-5,TRBV7-9,NA,NA,TGTGCCAGCAGCCCCGGGGCTGAGACCCAGTACTTC,CASSPGAETQYF
TRBJ1-1,TRBV3-1/TRBV3-2,NA,NA,TGTGCCAGCAGCCAAGATCAGGAAACTGAAGCTTTCTTT,CASSQDQETEAFF
TRBJ2-2,TRBV24-1,NA,NA,TGTGCCACCAGTGACCTGGGACGGAACACCGGGGAGCTGTTTTTT,CATSDLGRNTGELFF
TRBJ2-3,TRBV29-1,NA,TRBD1,TGCAGCGTTGAAGGTGGCAGGGGGCTATCCACAGATACGCAGTATTTT,CSVEGGRGLSTDTQYF
TRBJ2-5,TRBV9,once,NA,TGTGCCAGCAGCGTAGGGGGATCTTCGGAGACCCAGTACTTC,CASSVGGSSETQYF
TRBJ2-3,TRBV19,NA,NA,TGTGCCAGTAGTATTGGGAGGCTTGCAGATACGCAGTATTTT,CASSIGRLADTQYF
TRBJ1-1,TRBV7-9,NA,NA,TGTGCCAGCAGCTTAGGCAGGGGGAACACTGAAGCTTTCTTT,CASSLGRGNTEAFF
TRBJ1-5,TRBV10-3,NA,NA,TGTGCCATCAGTGAGTCGAGTTACAATCAGCCCCAGCATTTT,CAISESSYNQPQHF
TRBJ2-7,TRBV20-1,few,NA,TGCAGTGCTTCCGACAGGAACGAGCAGTACTTC,CSASDRNEQYF
TRBJ1-2,TRBV3-1/TRBV3-2,NA,NA,TGTGCCAGCAGCCAAGAGAGGTATGGCTACACCTTC,CASSQERYGYTF
TRBJ2-7,TRBV27,NA,NA,TGTGCCAGCAGCGAGCACGGGAGCTCCTACGAGCAGTACTTC,CASSEHGSSYEQYF
TRBJ1-5,TRBV7-2,few,NA,TGTGCCAGCAGTTCGACCGGACAGCCCCAGCATTTT,CASSSTGQPQHF
TRBJ2-1,TRBV4-3,NA,NA,TGCGCCAGCAGCCAAGAACGCTCGACAAGCTCCTACAATGAGCAGTTCTTC,CASSQERSTSSYNEQFF
TRBJ1-5,TRBV3-1/TRBV3-2,NA,NA,TGTGCCAGCAGCCAAGATCGCGGGGAGCAGCCCCAGCATTTT,CASSQDRGEQPQHF
TRBJ2-7,TRBV6-5,NA,TRBD2,TGTGCCAGCAGGGAGGCTAGCGGGAGTACCTACGAGCAGTACTTC,CASREASGSTYEQYF
TRBJ1-1,TRBV19,NA,NA,TGTGCCAGTAGTATGTTCCGGTGGACTGAAGCTTTCTTT,CASSMFRWTEAFF